The 9 T cell receptor beta chains given below trace back to one sample, sequenced in a study of blood T cell repertoires in COVID-19. Clones were read by immunoSEQ multiplex PCR, and TCRdb kept only the in-frame ones, dropping some. The data show around 260,000 clones, around 84% seen once. The sample taken for sequencing was PBMCs or T cells enriched from blood (not recorded which). Every receptor here comes from a man aged 25-40 years with acute COVID-19.

The chain links TRBV9 to TRBJ2-2; 9 bases agree with TRBD2. V was pared by 0 bases and J by 0 bases, with 6 bases of the junction left unmatched. The germline gives CDR1 SGDLS, CDR2 YYNGEE. This CDR3 spans 18 amino acids. The CDR3 spells CASSVVSSGAANTGELFF. DNA of the CDR3: TGTGCCAGCAGCGTAGTATCTAGCGGGGCCGCGAACACCGGGGAGCTGTTTTTT.

The rearrangement links TRBV18 to TRBJ1-6; 10 nucleotides match TRBD1. Germline trimming cut 1 base from V and 7 bases from J; bases unmatched to any gene: 1. The CDR3 length is 15 residues. Germline CDR1 reads KGHSH; CDR2 reads LQKENI. The CDR3 region has the DNA TGTGCCAGCTCACCACAGGGACAGGGGAATTCACCCCTCCACTTT. Its protein is CASSPQGQGNSPLHF.

The rearrangement links TRBV20-1 to TRBJ2-2, with 10 bases matching TRBD2. Germline trimming cut 6 bases from V and 7 bases from J; bases unmatched to any gene: 14. Germline CDR1 reads DFQATT; CDR2 reads SNEGSKA (reference sequence). CDR3 length: 16 residues. The CDR3 protein is CSASPSGGSLYGELFF. CDR3 nucleotides: TGCAGTGCAAGTCCTAGCGGGGGATCATTATACGGGGAGCTGTTTTTT.

This chain joins TRBV20-1 and TRBJ2-5; 7 nucleotides line up with TRBD2. CDR1 is DFQATT and CDR2 is SNEGSKA in the germline V gene (reference sequence). J was trimmed by 5 bases and V by 3 bases; bases with no gene match: 9. There are 14 residues in the CDR3. The CDR3 region has the DNA TGCAGTGCTAGTTGGGGCGGGAGTCGGGAGACCCAGTACTTC. Translation: CSASWGGSRETQYF.

This clone was seen a handful of times. Other DNA sequences of this sample code for an identical CDR3. The chain uses TRBV29-1 and TRBJ1-1; D not resolved. This CDR3 has 11 amino acids. Per germline, CDR1 SQVTM and CDR2 ANQGSEA. V shed 3 bases and J shed 1 base, with 3 bases lying between them. The CDR3 loop reads CSVDRNTEAFF. For the CDR3, the DNA is TGCAGCGTTGACCGGAACACTGAAGCTTTCTTT.

J is TRBJ1-1 and V is TRBV27; maybe TRBD1 (5 bases). The V gene lost 8 bases and the J gene lost 3 bases, with 16 bases spanning the gap. The CDR3 runs to 14 residues. Germline loops: CDR1 MNHEY, CDR2 SMNVEV (reference sequence). CDR3 in DNA: TGTGCCAGCTTTGCGGAGGCGGGGGACACTGAAGCTTTCTTT. It specifies CASFAEAGDTEAFF.

V gene TRBV7-3 combines with J gene TRBJ2-1; 7 bases are a match to TRBD2. V trimming: 8 bases; J trimming: 3 bases; junction bases outside the gene matches: 10. The CDR3 is 15 residues long. Germline V gives CDR1 SGHTA, CDR2 FQGTGA. CDR3 sequence (DNA): TGTGCCAGCTCCCTTGATGGCGGGAGCTACAATGAGCAGTTCTTC. Amino acid sequence: CASSLDGGSYNEQFF.

The chain recombines TRBV25-1 with TRBJ1-6; no definite D call. The CDR3 is 13 residues long. Per germline, CDR1 MGHDK and CDR2 SYGVNS. V shed 5 bases and J shed 7 bases, with 9 bases lying between them. CDR3 protein: CASSRSSNSPLHF. The DNA of the CDR3 is TGTGCCAGCAGTAGGAGCTCGAATTCACCCCTCCACTTT.

The gene calls are TRBV5-4 and TRBJ2-5; D possibly corresponds to TRBD1 (5 bases). V was pared by 0 bases and J by 5 bases, with 8 bases between. The germline CDR1 and CDR2 sequences are SGHNT and YYREEE (reference sequence). The CDR3 runs 13 residues. The CDR3 is CASSLAGMETQYF. CDR3 nucleotide sequence: TGTGCCAGCAGCTTGGCAGGGATGGAGACCCAGTACTTC.